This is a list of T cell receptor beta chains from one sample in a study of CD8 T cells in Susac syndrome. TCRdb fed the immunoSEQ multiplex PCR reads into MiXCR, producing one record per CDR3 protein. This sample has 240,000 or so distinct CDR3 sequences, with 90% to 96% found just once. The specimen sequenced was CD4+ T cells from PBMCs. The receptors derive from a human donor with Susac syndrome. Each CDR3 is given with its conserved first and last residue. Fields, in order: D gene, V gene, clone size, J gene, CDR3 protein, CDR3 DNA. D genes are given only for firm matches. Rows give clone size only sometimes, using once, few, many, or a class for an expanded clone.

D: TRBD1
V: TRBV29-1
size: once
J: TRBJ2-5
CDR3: CSGRQGGAQETQYF
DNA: TGCAGCGGGAGACAAGGGGGCGCGCAAGAGACCCAGTACTTC

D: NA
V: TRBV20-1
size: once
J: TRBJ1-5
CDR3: CSASRSSRAAQPQHF
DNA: TGCAGTGCTAGTCGTTCGAGTCGGGCAGCTCAGCCCCAGCATTTT

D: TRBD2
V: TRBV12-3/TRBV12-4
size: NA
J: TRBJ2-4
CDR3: CASRLGLAEAKNIQYF
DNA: TGTGCCAGCAGGCTTGGACTAGCGGAAGCCAAAAACATTCAGTACTTC

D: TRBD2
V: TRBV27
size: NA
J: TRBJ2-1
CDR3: CASCRTSGSYNEQFF
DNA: TGTGCCAGCTGCCGAACTAGCGGGAGCTACAATGAGCAGTTCTTC

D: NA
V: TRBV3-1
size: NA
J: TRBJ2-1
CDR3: CASSQLHEQFF
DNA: TGTGCCAGCAGCCAATTGCATGAGCAGTTCTTC

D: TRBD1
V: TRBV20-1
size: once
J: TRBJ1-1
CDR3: CSARTRTGAVEAFF
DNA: TGCAGTGCCAGAACCCGGACAGGGGCTGTTGAAGCTTTCTTT

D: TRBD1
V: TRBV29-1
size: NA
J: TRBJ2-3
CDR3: CSGRRGQWATDTQYF
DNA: TGCAGCGGTCGACGGGGACAGTGGGCCACAGATACGCAGTATTTT

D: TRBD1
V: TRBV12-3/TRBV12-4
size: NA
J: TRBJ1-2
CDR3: CASSNRDRINYGYTF
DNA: TGTGCCAGCAGTAACCGGGACAGAATAAACTATGGCTACACCTTC

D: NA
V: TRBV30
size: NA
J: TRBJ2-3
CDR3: CAWRKYYRQTDTQYF
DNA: TGTGCCTGGCGCAAATACTATCGCCAGACAGATACGCAGTATTTT

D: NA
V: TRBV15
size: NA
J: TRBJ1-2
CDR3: CATSRDPMDYGYTF
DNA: TGTGCCACCAGCAGAGATCCCATGGACTATGGCTACACCTTC

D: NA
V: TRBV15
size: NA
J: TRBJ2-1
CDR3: CATSRSGWENEQFF
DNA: TGTGCCACCAGCAGATCTGGGTGGGAGAATGAGCAGTTCTTC

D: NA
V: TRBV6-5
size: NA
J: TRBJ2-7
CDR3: CASTSTVNYEQYF
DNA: TGTGCCAGCACCTCGACAGTCAACTACGAGCAGTACTTC

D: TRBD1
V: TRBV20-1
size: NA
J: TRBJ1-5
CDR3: CSAEGGQGSQPQHF
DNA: TGCAGTGCTGAGGGGGGACAGGGTAGTCAGCCCCAGCATTTT

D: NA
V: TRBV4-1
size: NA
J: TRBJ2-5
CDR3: CASSQDPRGQETQYF
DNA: TGCGCCAGCAGCCAAGATCCTCGAGGGCAAGAGACCCAGTACTTC

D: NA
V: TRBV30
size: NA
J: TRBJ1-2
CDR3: CAWSGGSYGYTF
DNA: TGTGCCTGGAGTGGCGGGAGCTATGGCTACACCTTC

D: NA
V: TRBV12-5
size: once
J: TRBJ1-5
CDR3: CASGLGGNSNQPQHF
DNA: TGTGCTAGTGGTCTGGGGGGCAATAGCAATCAGCCCCAGCATTTT

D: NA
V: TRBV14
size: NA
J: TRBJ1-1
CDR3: CASSRFLGTSDTEAFF
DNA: TGTGCCAGCAGCCGATTTTTAGGAACGAGCGACACTGAAGCTTTCTTT

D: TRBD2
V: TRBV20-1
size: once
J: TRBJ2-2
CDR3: CSVSGPNTGELFF
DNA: TGCAGTGTTAGCGGGCCGAACACCGGGGAGCTGTTTTTT

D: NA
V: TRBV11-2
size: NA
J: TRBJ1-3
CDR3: CASSSRQISGNTIYF
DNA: TGTGCCAGCAGCTCAAGACAAATCTCTGGAAACACCATATATTTT

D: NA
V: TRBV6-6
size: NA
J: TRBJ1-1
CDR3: CASSTGLWNTEAFF
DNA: TGTGCCAGCTCAACAGGGCTCTGGAACACTGAAGCTTTCTTT

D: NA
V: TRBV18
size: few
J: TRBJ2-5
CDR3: CASSPGETQYF
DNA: TGTGCCAGCTCGCCGGGAGAGACCCAGTACTTC

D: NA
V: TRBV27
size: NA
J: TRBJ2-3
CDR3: CASSFFSGHTQYF
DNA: TGTGCCAGCAGTTTCTTCTCCGGACATACGCAGTATTTT

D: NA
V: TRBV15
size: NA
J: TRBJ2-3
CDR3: CATSRGPPSTDTQYF
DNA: TGTGCCACCAGCAGAGGACCACCTAGCACAGATACGCAGTATTTT

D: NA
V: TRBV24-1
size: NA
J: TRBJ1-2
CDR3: CATSDPTTGYTF
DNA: TGTGCCACCAGTGACCCGACGACGGGCTACACCTTC

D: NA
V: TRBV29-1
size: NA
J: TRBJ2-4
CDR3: CSVTGTIGDIQYF
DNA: TGCAGCGTTACCGGGACAATCGGGGACATTCAGTACTTC

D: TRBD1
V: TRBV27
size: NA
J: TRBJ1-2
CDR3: CASSLSGTGELRLYGYTF
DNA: TGTGCCAGCAGTTTATCAGGGACAGGAGAACTCAGGCTATATGGCTACACCTTC

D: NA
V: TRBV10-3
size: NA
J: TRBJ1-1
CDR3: CAISEVGREAFF
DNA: TGTGCCATCAGTGAGGTAGGGAGGGAAGCTTTCTTT

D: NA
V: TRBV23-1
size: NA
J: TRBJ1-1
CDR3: CASSQSGQGQNRNTEAFF
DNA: TGCGCCAGCAGTCAATCGGGTCAGGGCCAGAACCGAAACACTGAAGCTTTCTTT

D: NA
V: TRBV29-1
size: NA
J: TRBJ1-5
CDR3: CSVELGGYQPQHF
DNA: TGCAGCGTTGAATTGGGGGGGTATCAGCCCCAGCATTTT

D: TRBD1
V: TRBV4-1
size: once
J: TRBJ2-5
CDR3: CASSPTDRAETQYF
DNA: TGCGCCAGCAGCCCTACGGACAGGGCTGAGACCCAGTACTTC

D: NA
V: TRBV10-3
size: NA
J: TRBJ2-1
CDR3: CAIGPAGYNEQFF
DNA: TGTGCCATCGGGCCCGCGGGATACAATGAGCAGTTCTTC

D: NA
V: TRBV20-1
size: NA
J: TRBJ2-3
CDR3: CSARDLGKFTDTQYF
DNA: TGCAGTGCTAGAGATTTGGGGAAGTTCACAGATACGCAGTATTTT

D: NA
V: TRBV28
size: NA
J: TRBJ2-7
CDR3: CATIGSSYEQYF
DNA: TGTGCCACCATAGGCAGCTCCTACGAGCAGTACTTC

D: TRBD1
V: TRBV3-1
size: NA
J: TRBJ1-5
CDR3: CASSQTGTAPRGGQHF
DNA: TGTGCCAGCAGCCAGACGGGGACAGCTCCTAGGGGTGGCCAGCATTTT

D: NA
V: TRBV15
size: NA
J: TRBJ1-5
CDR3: CATSRDPGRSNQPQHF
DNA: TGTGCCACCAGCAGAGATCCCGGGCGTAGCAATCAGCCCCAGCATTTT

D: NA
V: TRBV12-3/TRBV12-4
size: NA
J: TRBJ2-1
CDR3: CATQIPAAGQNNEQFF
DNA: TGTGCCACCCAGATCCCGGCCGCGGGCCAGAACAATGAGCAGTTCTTC

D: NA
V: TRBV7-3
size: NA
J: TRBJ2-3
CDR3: CASSPTSTADTQYF
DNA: TGTGCCAGCAGCCCAACTAGTACTGCAGATACGCAGTATTTT

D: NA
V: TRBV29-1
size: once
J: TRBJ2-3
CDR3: CSVEGRGGITQYF
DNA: TGCAGCGTTGAAGGTCGAGGAGGAATTACGCAGTATTTT

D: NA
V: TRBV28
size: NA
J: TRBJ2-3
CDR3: CASRDGADTQYF
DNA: TGTGCCAGCAGGGACGGGGCAGATACGCAGTATTTT

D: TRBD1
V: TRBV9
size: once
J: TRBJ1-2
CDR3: CASSPQGKDGYTF
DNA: TGTGCCAGCAGCCCACAGGGGAAGGATGGCTACACCTTC

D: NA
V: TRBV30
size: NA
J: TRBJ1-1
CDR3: CAWSVMENTEAFF
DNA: TGTGCCTGGAGTGTAATGGAGAACACTGAAGCTTTCTTT

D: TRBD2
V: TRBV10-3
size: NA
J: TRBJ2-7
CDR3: CAISETSDEQYF
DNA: TGTGCCATCAGTGAGACTAGCGACGAGCAGTACTTC

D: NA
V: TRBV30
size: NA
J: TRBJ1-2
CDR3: CAWSVRSRPWDYGYTF
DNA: TGTGCCTGGAGTGTACGTTCGAGGCCCTGGGACTATGGCTACACCTTC

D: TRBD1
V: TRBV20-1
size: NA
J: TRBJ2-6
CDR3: CSARGQGLSGANVLTF
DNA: TGCAGTGCTAGGGGACAGGGACTCTCTGGGGCCAACGTCCTGACTTTC

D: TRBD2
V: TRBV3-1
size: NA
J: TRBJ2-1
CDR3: CASSPGLAQNNEQFF
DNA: TGTGCCAGCAGCCCGGGACTAGCGCAAAACAATGAGCAGTTCTTC

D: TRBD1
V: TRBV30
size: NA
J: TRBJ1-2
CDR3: CAWQDRGGNYGYTF
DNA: TGTGCCTGGCAGGACAGGGGGGGAAACTATGGCTACACCTTC

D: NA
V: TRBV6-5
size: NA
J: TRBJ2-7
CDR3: CASSYSLSSSYEQYF
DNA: TGTGCCAGCAGTTACTCGTTATCATCTTCCTACGAGCAGTACTTC

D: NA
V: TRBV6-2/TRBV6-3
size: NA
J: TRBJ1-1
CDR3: CASNLTPVGTEAFF
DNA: TGTGCCAGCAATCTGACGCCGGTGGGAACTGAAGCTTTCTTT

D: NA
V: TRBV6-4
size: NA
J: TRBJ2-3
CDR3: CASRPTSTDTQYF
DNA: TGTGCCAGCAGACCGACTAGCACAGATACGCAGTATTTT

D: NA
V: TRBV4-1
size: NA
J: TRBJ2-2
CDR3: CASSQDAHTGELFF
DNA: TGCGCCAGCAGCCAAGACGCTCACACCGGGGAGCTGTTTTTT

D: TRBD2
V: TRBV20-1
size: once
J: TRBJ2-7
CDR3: CSATYLRLAGSYEQYF
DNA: TGCAGTGCTACCTACCTGCGGCTAGCGGGCTCCTACGAGCAGTACTTC

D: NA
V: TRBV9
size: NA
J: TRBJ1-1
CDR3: CASSAEGGGGEAFF
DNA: TGTGCCAGCAGCGCCGAGGGGGGGGGAGGTGAAGCTTTCTTT

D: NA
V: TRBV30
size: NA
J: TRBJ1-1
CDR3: CACLRGTEAFF
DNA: TGTGCCTGTCTCAGGGGCACTGAAGCTTTCTTT

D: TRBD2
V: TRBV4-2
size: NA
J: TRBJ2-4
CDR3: CASSQISSGKGKNIQYF
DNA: TGTGCCAGCAGCCAAATTTCTAGCGGGAAGGGCAAAAACATTCAGTACTTC